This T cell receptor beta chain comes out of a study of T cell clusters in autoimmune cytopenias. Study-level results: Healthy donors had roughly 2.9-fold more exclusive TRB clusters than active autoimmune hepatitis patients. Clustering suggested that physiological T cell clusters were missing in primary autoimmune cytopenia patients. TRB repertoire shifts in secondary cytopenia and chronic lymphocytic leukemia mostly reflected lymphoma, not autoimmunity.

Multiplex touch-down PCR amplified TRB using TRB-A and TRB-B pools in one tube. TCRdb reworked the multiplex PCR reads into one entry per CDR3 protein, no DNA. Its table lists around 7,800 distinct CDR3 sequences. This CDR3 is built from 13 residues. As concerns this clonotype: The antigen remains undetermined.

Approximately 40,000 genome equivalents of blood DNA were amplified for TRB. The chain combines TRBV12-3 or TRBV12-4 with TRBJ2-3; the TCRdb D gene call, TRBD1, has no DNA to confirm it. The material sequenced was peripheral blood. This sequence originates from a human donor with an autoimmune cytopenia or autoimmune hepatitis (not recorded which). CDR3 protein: CASSSSGADTQYF.